Sequencing of this T cell receptor beta chain was carried out in a study of blood T cell repertoires in COVID-19. Study overall: Donors in the United States, Italy and Spain gave samples during acute or convalescent COVID-19. Sample material is recorded as cDNA or gDNA derived from T cells, B-cell-depleted T cells, or PBMCs.

The data were produced by immunoSEQ multiplex PCR, yet TCRdb's version contains in-frame clones alone and is incomplete. The sample records tens of thousands of clones, about four fifths being singletons. Germline-derived CDR1 and CDR2 are SQVTM and ANQGSEA. The CDR3 consists of 14 residues. Losses at the gene ends were 5 bases for V and 4 bases for J; bases not matched to a gene: 5. This chain joins TRBV29-1 and TRBJ2-2, with 9 bases fitting TRBD1. The receptor's source is a woman older than 75 with acute or convalescent COVID-19. Sequencing input: peripheral blood. The CDR3 protein is CSVQDRGLTGELFF. CDR3 DNA: TGCAGCGTTCAGGACAGGGGCCTCACCGGGGAGCTGTTTTTT.